One sample yielded the 9 T cell receptor beta chains listed below, sequenced in a study of T cell changes during pregnancy in multiple sclerosis. Sequenced by immunoSEQ multiplex PCR; TCRdb stores in-frame clones only, minus some. The data show 40,000 or so clones, more than 70% seen once. The specimen was CD8+ T cells from peripheral blood mononuclear cells, collected in the third trimester of pregnancy. These TCRs come from a female donor with multiple sclerosis, enrolled in a pregnancy study.

The V gene is TRBV2, the J gene TRBJ2-7; TRBD1 agrees at 9 bases. J lost 3 bases, V lost 5 bases, and 5 bases had no gene match. Germline V gene data show CDR1 as SNHLY and CDR2 as FYNNEI. This CDR3 spans 14 amino acids. DNA for the CDR3: TGTGCCAGCAGTCACTTGACAGGGGGCTACGAGCAGTACTTC. Its translation is CASSHLTGGYEQYF.

This clone was observed a single time. The CDR3 is CASSPWELGLEALWEQFF. The CDR3 nucleotides read TGTGCCAGCTCACCATGGGAGCTGGGACTAGAGGCCCTATGGGAGCAGTTCTTC. The gene calls are TRBV18 and TRBJ2-1; 8 positions agree with TRBD2. V lost 2 bases, J lost 10 bases, and 19 bases stayed unmatched. Germline CDR1 and CDR2: KGHSH and LQKENI. This CDR3 is built from 18 residues.

V is TRBV29-1 and J is TRBJ1-4; no clear D. Germline V gene sequence: CDR1 SQVTM, CDR2 ANQGSEA. The CDR3 loop spans 14 amino acids. V lost 3 bases, J lost 0 bases, and 8 bases lay in between. This CDR3 is CSVEDSSTNEKLFF. The CDR3 DNA reads as TGCAGCGTTGAGGACTCTTCAACTAATGAAAAACTGTTTTTT.

The CDR3 region has the DNA TGTGCCAGCAGTTTTGGGGGCAGCTCCTACGAGCAGTACTTC. It yields the protein CASSFGGSSYEQYF. The genes are TRBV28 and TRBJ2-7; D perhaps matches TRBD1 (6 bases). The CDR3 length is 14 residues. From germline, CDR1 is MDHEN and CDR2 SYDVKM. V shed 3 bases and J shed 0 bases, with 9 bases lying between them.

The genes are TRBV4-1 and TRBJ1-2, with D maybe TRBD1 (5 bases). Germline V gene lookup returns CDR1 MGHRA and CDR2 YSYEKL. Trimming removed 7 bases from V and 2 bases from J, with 11 bases in between. The CDR3 extends over 13 amino acids. CDR3 DNA sequence: TGCGCCAGCACTTCGACAGTAAACTATGGCTACACCTTC. Amino acid sequence: CASTSTVNYGYTF.

In the case of this clone: Distinct nucleotide sequences in the sample also encode this CDR3. This CDR3 is CASSLAGLRTEAFF. The CDR3 nucleotides read TGTGCCAGCAGCTTGGCCGGACTGCGCACTGAAGCTTTCTTT. V gene TRBV5-4 combines with J gene TRBJ1-1, with D uncertain. The CDR3 loop spans 14 amino acids. Trimming stripped 0 bases from V and 4 bases from J, with 10 bases between. Germline CDR1 SGHNT, CDR2 YYREEE (reference sequence).

The chain is built from TRBV30 and TRBJ2-7; TRBD1 matches at 8 bases. The junction had 3 bases not matched to a gene; V was cut back by 6 bases and J by 2 bases. The CDR3 sequence is 12 residues long. Germline V lookup: CDR1 GTSNPN, CDR2 SVGIG (reference sequence). The CDR3 spells CACVTGAYEQYF. For the CDR3, the DNA is TGTGCCTGCGTGACAGGGGCCTACGAGCAGTACTTC.

V usage is TRBV7-2 and J usage is TRBJ1-4, with D perhaps TRBD1 (5 bases). The CDR3 is made up of 16 amino acids. The germline CDR1 and CDR2 sequences are SGHTA and FQGNSA. The V and J ends lost 5 bases and 0 bases respectively, with 13 bases between them. The CDR3 bases are TGTGCCAGCAGCCAGGGCCCGAGTGCAACTAATGAAAAACTGTTTTTT. As protein: CASSQGPSATNEKLFF.

The chain links TRBV7-9 to TRBJ2-5; 10 bases map to TRBD2. Germline V gene lookup returns CDR1 SEHNR and CDR2 FQNEAQ (reference sequence). This CDR3 has 18 amino acids. Trimming cost V 1 base and J 4 bases; bases outside gene matches: 12. The CDR3 spells CASSLVTGLAGGRETQYF. The CDR3 DNA reads TGTGCCAGCAGCTTAGTCACTGGATTAGCGGGGGGTAGAGAGACCCAGTACTTC.